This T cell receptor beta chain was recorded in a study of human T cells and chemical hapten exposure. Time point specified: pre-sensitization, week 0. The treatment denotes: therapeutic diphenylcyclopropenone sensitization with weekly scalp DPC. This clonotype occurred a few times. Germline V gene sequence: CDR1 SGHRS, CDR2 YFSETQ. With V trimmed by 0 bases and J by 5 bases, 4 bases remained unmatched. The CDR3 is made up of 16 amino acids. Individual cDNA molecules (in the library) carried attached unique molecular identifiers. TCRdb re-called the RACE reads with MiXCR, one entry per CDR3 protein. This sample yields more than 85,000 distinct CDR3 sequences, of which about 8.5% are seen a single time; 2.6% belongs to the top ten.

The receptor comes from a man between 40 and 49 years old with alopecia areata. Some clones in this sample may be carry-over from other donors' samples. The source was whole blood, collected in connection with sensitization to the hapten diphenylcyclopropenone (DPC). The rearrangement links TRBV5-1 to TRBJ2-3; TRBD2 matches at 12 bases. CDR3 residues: CASSLGLAGARDTQYF. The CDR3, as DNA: TGCGCCAGCAGCTTGGGACTAGCGGGAGCGAGAGATACGCAGTATTTT.